This T cell receptor beta chain was documented in a study of graft-versus-host responses after intestinal transplantation. Study-level information: Multivisceral, liver-intestinal, or isolated intestinal grafts were transplanted into recipients. Overall study findings and caveats: Subjects displaying graft-donor T cell macrochimerism possessed elevated graft-versus-host to host-versus-graft clonal ratios inside allografts. With peak circulating GvH clone levels came an association with early post-transplant HvG declines.

Using immunoSEQ multiplex PCR, the repertoire was profiled, and TCRdb retains in-frame clones only, with some absent. The table includes roughly 99,000 clones, approximately 90% detected once. The germline CDR1 and CDR2 sequences are SNHLY and FYNNEI. The CDR3 is 12 amino acids. With 1 base removed from V and 6 bases from J, the gap between germline ends came to 5 bases. With regard to this clone: Its matching antigen is unknown.

The receptor comes from a human donor who was the organ donor for an intestinal transplant. The sample in question was unstimulated CD4+ T cells sorted from spleen or lymph node cells, obtained before transplant. The chain joins TRBV2 to TRBJ2-3; D not certain. CDR3 loop: CASSEELDTQYF. Written as DNA, the CDR3 is TGTGCCAGCAGTGAAGAATTGGATACGCAGTATTTT.